This T cell receptor beta chain was captured by sequencing in a study of CD8+ T cells in alopecia areata. As for this clone: Its specificity is not known.

The treatment is: oral pan-JAK inhibitor, 5-10 mg twice daily. Study results and limitations: Scalp sample data also include resident alphabeta T cells from normal skin. Many expanded lesional clones persisted during tofacitinib (in both scalp and blood).

Germline trimming cut 5 bases from V and 5 bases from J; bases unmatched to any gene: 9. CDR3 size: 15 residues. Germline loops: CDR1 MDHEN, CDR2 SYDVKM. cDNA prepared by RNA extraction and subsequent reverse transcription served as the template for sequencing. Data came from immunoSEQ multiplex PCR; TCRdb stores just in-frame clones and leaves some out. In the table there are about 140,000 clones, roughly 86% of which are singletons. The sample in question was CD8+ T cells sorted from blood, obtained at week 4, from a patient treated with tofacitinib. This TCR was recovered from a human donor with alopecia areata. The V call is TRBV28, the J call TRBJ1-2; 9 nucleotides agree with TRBD1. CDR3 region: CASSPTGTGRYGYTF. Here the CDR3 DNA reads TGTGCCAGCAGTCCCACCGGGACAGGGAGGTATGGCTACACCTTC.